The entry that follows covers one T cell receptor (beta chain) sequence. The data are from a study of metastatic and nonmetastatic thyroid tumors. This CDR3 has 16 amino acids. The germline V gene encodes CDR1 SGHAT and CDR2 FQNNGV. Germline trimming cut 0 bases from V and 4 bases from J; bases unmatched to any gene: 4. Thyroid surgery was preceded by no treatment in any patient. TCRdb reprocessed the PCR reads using MiXCR. This sample carries almost 35,000 clones, 35% to 45% of them seen once, and the ten largest clones take 22%. This clonotype was obtained from a female donor with papillary thyroid cancer or a benign thyroid nodule (not recorded which). Some clones in this sample may be carry-over from other donors' samples. J is TRBJ2-1 and V is TRBV11-2, with 9 bases that match TRBD2. Sequenced material: tumor tissue. CDR3 sequence (DNA): TGTGCCAGCAGCTTAGATTATACTAGCGGGTACAATGAGCAGTTCTTC. Translating it yields CASSLDYTSGYNEQFF.